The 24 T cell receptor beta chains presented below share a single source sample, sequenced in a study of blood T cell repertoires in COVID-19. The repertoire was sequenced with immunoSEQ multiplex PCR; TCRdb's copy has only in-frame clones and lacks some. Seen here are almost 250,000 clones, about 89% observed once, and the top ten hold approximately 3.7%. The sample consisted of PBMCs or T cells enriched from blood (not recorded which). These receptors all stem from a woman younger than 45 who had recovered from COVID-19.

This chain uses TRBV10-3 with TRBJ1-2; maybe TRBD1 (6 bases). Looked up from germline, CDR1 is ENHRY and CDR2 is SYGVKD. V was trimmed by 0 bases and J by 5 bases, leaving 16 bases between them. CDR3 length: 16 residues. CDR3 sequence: CAISESPTDSIYGYTF. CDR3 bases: TGTGCCATCAGTGAGTCGCCCACGGACAGTATATATGGCTACACCTTC.

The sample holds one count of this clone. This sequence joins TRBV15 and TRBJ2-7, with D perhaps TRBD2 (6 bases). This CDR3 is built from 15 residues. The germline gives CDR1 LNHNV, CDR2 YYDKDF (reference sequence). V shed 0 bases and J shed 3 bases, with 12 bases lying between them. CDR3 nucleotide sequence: TGTGCCACCAGCAGAGATGCTGGTAGCGGCTACGAGCAGTACTTC. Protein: CATSRDAGSGYEQYF.

CDR3 bases: TGTGCCAGCAGTTTAAGCGGGGGGGAAAGGCCCCAGCATTTT. This sequence encodes CASSLSGGERPQHF. The genes are TRBV28 and TRBJ1-5; perhaps TRBD1 as D (5 bases). The CDR3 has 14 amino acids. The ends were cut back, 2 bases at V and 9 bases at J, with 14 bases in the middle. CDR1 is MDHEN, CDR2 SYDVKM, per germline. Complete variable domain (other parts from reference TRBV28 and TRBJ1-5): DVKVTQSSRYLVKRTGEKVFLECVQDMDHENMFWYRQDPGLGLRLIYFSYDVKMKEKGDIPEGYSVSREKKERFSLILESASTNQTSMYLCASSLSGGERPQHFGDGTRLSIL.

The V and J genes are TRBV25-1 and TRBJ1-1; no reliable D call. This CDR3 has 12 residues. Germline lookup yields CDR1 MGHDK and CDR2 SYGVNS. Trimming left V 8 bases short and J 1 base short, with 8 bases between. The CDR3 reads CASVEGNTEAFF. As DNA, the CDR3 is TGTGCCAGCGTCGAGGGGAACACTGAAGCTTTCTTT. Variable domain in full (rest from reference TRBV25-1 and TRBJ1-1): EADIYQTPRYLVIGTGKKITLECSQTMGHDKMYWYQQDPGMELHLIHYSYGVNSTEKGDLSSESTVSRIRTEHFPLTLESARPSHTSQYLCASVEGNTEAFFGQGTRLTVV.

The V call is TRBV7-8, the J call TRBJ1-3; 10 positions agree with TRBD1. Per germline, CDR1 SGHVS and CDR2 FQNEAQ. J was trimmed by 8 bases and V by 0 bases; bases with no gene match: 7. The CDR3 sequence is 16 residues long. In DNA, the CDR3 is TGTGCCAGCAGCTTAGCGCGGACAGGGGGACCCGACACCATATATTTT. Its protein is CASSLARTGGPDTIYF.

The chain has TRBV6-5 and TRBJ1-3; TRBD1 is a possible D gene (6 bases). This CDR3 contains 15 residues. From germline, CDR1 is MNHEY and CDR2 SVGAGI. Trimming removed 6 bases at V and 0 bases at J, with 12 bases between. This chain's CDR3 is CASSLGASSGNTIYF. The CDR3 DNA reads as TGTGCCAGCAGCCTGGGGGCTTCCTCTGGAAACACCATATATTTT.

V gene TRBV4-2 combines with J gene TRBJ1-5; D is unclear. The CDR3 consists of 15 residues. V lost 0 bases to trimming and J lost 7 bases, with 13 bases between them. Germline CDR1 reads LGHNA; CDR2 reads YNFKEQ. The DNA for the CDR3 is TGTGCCAGCAGCCAAGATGAGGGAACCCCGCAGCCCCAGCATTTT. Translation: CASSQDEGTPQPQHF.

The CDR3 bases are TGCGCCAGCAGCTTGGGTTCTAGCGGGAGAGAGACCCAGTACTTC. Translation gives CASSLGSSGRETQYF. The V and J genes are TRBV5-1 and TRBJ2-5; 10 bases line up with TRBD2. The junction had 3 bases not matched to a gene; V was cut back by 0 bases and J by 4 bases. The CDR3 runs to 15 residues. Germline V gene sequence: CDR1 SGHRS, CDR2 YFSETQ.

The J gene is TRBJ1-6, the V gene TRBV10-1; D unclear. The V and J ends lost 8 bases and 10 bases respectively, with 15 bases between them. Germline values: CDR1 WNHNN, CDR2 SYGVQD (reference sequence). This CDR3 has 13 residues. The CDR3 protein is CASPTEERSPLHF. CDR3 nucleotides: TGCGCCAGCCCAACCGAGGAAAGGTCACCCCTCCACTTT.

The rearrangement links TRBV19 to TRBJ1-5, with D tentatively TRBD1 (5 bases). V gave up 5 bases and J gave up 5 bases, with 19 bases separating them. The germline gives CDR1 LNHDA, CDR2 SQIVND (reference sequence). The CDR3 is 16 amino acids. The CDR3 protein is CASSSLWRGHDQPQHF. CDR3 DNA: TGTGCCAGTAGTTCCCTTTGGAGGGGCCACGATCAGCCCCAGCATTTT.

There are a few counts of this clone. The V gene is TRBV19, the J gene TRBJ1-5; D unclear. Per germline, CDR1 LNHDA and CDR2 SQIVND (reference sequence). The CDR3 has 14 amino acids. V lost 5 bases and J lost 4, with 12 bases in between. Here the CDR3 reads CASSWRLENQPQHF. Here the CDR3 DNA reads TGTGCCAGTAGTTGGAGGCTCGAGAATCAGCCCCAGCATTTT.

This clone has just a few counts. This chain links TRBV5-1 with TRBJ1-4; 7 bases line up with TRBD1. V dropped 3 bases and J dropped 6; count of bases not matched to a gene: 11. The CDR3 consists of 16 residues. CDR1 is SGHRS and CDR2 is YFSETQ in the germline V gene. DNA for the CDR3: TGCGCCAGCAGCTCCAGGACAGGCTCGCTCCATGAAAAACTGTTTTTT. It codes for CASSSRTGSLHEKLFF.

The CDR3 loop reads CASSQDPVLGLAGRIHNEQFF. In nucleotides, the CDR3 is TGCGCCAGCAGCCAAGATCCGGTCCTGGGACTAGCGGGAAGGATCCACAATGAGCAGTTCTTC. The J gene is TRBJ2-1, the V gene TRBV4-3; TRBD2 matches 13 bases. Germline CDR1 LGHNA, CDR2 YSLEER. V gave up 0 bases and J gave up 5 bases; unmatched junction bases: 16. This CDR3 is 21 amino acids long.

In DNA form, the CDR3 reads TGTGCCAGCAGCTTGAAAGAGGGGACAGGGGGCTACACCTTC. Amino acids: CASSLKEGTGGYTF. This chain joins TRBV7-8 and TRBJ1-2, with 9 nucleotides matching TRBD1. The CDR3 totals 14 residues. The V and J ends lost 3 bases and 8 bases, in that order; junction bases with no gene match: 7. Germline assignment: CDR1 SGHVS and CDR2 FQNEAQ.

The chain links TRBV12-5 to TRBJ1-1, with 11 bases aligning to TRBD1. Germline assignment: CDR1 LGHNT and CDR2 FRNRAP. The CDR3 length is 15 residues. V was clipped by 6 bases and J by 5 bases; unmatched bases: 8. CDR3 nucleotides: TGTGCTAGTGGCCATACAGGACAGGGGGCGACTGAAGCTTTCTTT. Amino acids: CASGHTGQGATEAFF. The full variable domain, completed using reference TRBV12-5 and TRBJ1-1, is DARVTQTPRHKVTEMGQEVTMRCQPILGHNTVFWYRQTMMQGLELLAYFRNRAPLDDSGMPKDRFSAEMPDATLATLKIQPSEPRDSAVYFCASGHTGQGATEAFFGQGTRLTVV.

CDR3 sequence (DNA): TGCGCCAGCAGCCAAGATGGGACAGATGGCTACACCTTC. It specifies CASSQDGTDGYTF. The V and J genes are TRBV4-1 and TRBJ1-2; 7 bases match TRBD1. The CDR3 extends over 13 amino acids. CDR1 is MGHRA, CDR2 YSYEKL, per germline. V lost 0 bases to trimming and J lost 6 bases; unmatched junction nucleotides: 1.

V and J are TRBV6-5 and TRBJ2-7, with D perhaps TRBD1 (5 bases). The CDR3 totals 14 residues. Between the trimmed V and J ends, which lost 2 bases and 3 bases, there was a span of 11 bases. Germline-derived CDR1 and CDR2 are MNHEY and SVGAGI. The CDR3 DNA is TGTGCCAGCAGTTACGCATTAAGGGGCTACGAGCAGTACTTC. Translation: CASSYALRGYEQYF.

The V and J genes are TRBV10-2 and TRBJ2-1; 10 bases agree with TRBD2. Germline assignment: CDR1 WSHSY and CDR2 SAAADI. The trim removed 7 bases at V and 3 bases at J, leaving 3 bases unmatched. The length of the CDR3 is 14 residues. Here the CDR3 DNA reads TGCGCCAGCACCTTAGCGGGAGGCTACAATGAGCAGTTCTTC. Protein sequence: CASTLAGGYNEQFF.

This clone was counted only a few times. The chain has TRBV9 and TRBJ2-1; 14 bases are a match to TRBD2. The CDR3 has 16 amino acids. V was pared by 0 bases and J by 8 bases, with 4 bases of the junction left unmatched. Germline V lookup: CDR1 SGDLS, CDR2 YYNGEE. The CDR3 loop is CASSVGGTSGRYEQFF. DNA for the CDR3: TGTGCCAGCAGCGTAGGGGGGACTAGCGGGAGATATGAGCAGTTCTTC.

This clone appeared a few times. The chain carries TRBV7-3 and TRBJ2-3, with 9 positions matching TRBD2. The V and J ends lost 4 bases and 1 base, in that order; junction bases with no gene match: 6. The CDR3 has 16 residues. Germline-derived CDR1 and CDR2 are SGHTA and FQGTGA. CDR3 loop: CASSYLSGGRTDTQYF. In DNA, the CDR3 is TGTGCCAGCAGCTACCTTAGCGGGGGCCGCACAGATACGCAGTATTTT.

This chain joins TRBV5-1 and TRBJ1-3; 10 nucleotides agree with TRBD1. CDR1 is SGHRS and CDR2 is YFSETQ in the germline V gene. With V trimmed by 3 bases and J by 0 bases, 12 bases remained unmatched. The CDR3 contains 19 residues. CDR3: CASSWGTGDIRSSGNTIYF. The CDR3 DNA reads TGCGCCAGCAGCTGGGGGACAGGGGACATTAGATCCTCTGGAAACACCATATATTTT.

CDR3 in DNA: TGTGCCAGCAGTTACTCGGAGGCGCGGAGCAATCAGCCCCAGCATTTT. Its protein is CASSYSEARSNQPQHF. This sequence joins TRBV6-2 or TRBV6-3 and TRBJ1-5; no clear D. Per the germline V gene, CDR1 is MNHEY and CDR2 is SVGEGT. V lost 0 bases, J lost 1 base, and 10 bases lay in between. The CDR3 totals 16 residues.

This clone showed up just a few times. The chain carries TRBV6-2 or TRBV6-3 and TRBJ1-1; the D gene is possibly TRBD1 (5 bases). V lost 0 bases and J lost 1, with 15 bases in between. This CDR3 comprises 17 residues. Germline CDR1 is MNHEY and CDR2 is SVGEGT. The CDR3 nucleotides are TGTGCCAGCAGTTACTCGTTCCTTGGGACTAAGAACACTGAAGCTTTCTTT. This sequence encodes CASSYSFLGTKNTEAFF.

CDR3 sequence (DNA): TGTGCCAGCAGCACAGAGAGCAACACTGAAGCTTTCTTT. Its protein is CASSTESNTEAFF. The rearrangement uses TRBV7-3 and TRBJ1-1; no definite D call. V shed 5 bases and J shed 2 bases, with 9 bases lying between them. The CDR3 is made up of 13 amino acids. Germline CDR1 reads SGHTA; CDR2 reads FQGTGA.